The clone carrying this T cell receptor beta chain appeared a few times. Its specificity is unknown. Germline V gene lookup returns CDR1 LGHNA and CDR2 YSLEER. The CDR3 runs to 15 residues. With 1 base removed from V and 1 base from J, the gap between germline ends came to 11 bases. PCR amplification relied on 60 Vbeta primers (plus 13 Jbeta primers). Clones were sequenced by immunoSEQ multiplex PCR, and TCRdb holds only the in-frame ones, with some missing. The table has about 110,000 clones, roughly 80% seen once. This entry comes from a study of cytomegalovirus exposure and HLA in healthy donors. Findings and caveats of the study: In a later analysis, TCR association rates varied by HLA locus: DRB1 most, HLA-C fewest.

The sample was PBMCs. The source of this sequence is a man in his sixties in good health and CMV-seronegative. This rearrangement joins TRBV4-3 to TRBJ2-7; unclear D gene. CDR3 amino acids: CASSQAPGRSYEQYF. CDR3 DNA sequence: TGCGCCAGCAGCCAAGCACCTGGCAGGTCCTACGAGCAGTACTTC.